This TCR beta chain stems from a study of blood T cells in healthy people across ages (dated by TCRdb to between 2014 and 2016). At the level of the whole study: In model experiments, template switching captured roughly one uniquely barcoded TCR beta cDNA molecule for every two T cells. The donors were split into four age groups: young (average around 17 years), middle-aged (around 40), aged (62) and long-lived (about 82). Using the same blood draw, the study looked at two additional independent replicas of 1 million unique cDNA reads for two donors, one aged 18 to 30 and the other aged 80 or older. The study measured age-related changes in TCR beta repertoire diversity using deep sequencing normalized with unique cDNA molecular identifiers.

This clonotype showed up just a few times. Its antigen target is currently unknown. No clone much larger than this one lies a single base away; base qualities are absent. The CDR3 has 17 amino acids, counting the end cysteine and phenylalanine. Only the CDR3 portion is preserved as DNA: 51 bases, with reading frame beginning at the first base. V and J lose 2 bases and 5 bases, and a span of 22 bases separates them. As encoded in the germline V gene, CDR1 is LGHNA while CDR2 is YNFKEQ. Beyond this particular receptor, the publication reports: The CMV infection status of donors was not known, potentially confounding age-related changes in expanded clonotypes. Bulk unsorted PBMC profiling prevented conclusive comparison of naive and antigen-experienced compartments. Estimates of total diversity based on one million sequenced T cells were regarded as lower bounds and as underestimates. A strong correlation was found between observed TCR beta diversity and the percentage of naive T cells measured by flow cytometry. As age increased, observed TCR beta diversity per million T cells dropped in a roughly linear way, and a significant reduction was already evident by age about 40. Compared with the aged group, the long-lived group had more naive CD4+ T cells, fewer expanded clones and increased TCR diversity, suggesting age selection.

Donors were 39 systemically healthy Caucasian individuals from Russia aged 6 to 90 years. Each donor gave 8 to 10 milliliters of peripheral blood, collected into EDTA-treated Vacutainer tubes. PBMCs were isolated by Ficoll-Paque density-gradient centrifugation, with at least 7 million obtained per sample. Total RNA was extracted from PBMCs with Trizol reagent, with at least 6 micrograms obtained per sample. For every donor, flow cytometry on a PBMC aliquot measured the percentage of naive CD45RAhigh/CD27high T cells. The library was made by 5' RACE. Sequencing relied on an Illumina HiSeq 2500. A second PCR of roughly 7 to 11 cycles was performed with a sample-barcoded 5' primer and a J-beta primer mix. A unique molecular identifier was introduced onto each TCR beta cDNA molecule by a template-switch 5' adaptor carrying 12 random nucleotides. Each sample yielded at least 3 million CDR3-containing paired-end reads. The Mint cDNA synthesis kit, primed by a TRBC-specific oligonucleotide, was used to synthesize first-strand cDNA from all RNA. All cDNA was treated with uracil-DNA glycosylase and then went through a first 18-cycle PCR with the universal primers M1SS and BC2_uni_R. On the authors' methods: For normalization, 1 million high-quality reads, each with a distinct molecular identifier, were randomly selected from each sample. Reads sharing molecular identifiers were discarded rather than binned into consensus sequences. MiTCR, with a Q25 quality threshold and the strictest error-elimination algorithm, was used for CDR3 identification, clonotype clustering and error correction. A nonparametric unseen species model with Euler transformation was used to estimate a lower bound on total TCR beta diversity. TCRdb trimmed public reads at Q25 via fastp, called clones via MiXCR and kept in-frame beta chains. Entries that share a CDR3 protein sequence are merged under the most common genes and DNA. Clone size and V and J calls follow TCRdb, not the original study. The sample has roughly 1 million distinct CDR3 sequences on record, about 25% of them singletons. Of the sample, approximately 0.79% falls within the top ten clones.

This same sample was also part of a study on T cells of mothers and their children. That second report states: Nine systemically healthy Caucasian individuals served as donors, namely three mothers together with their six children. cDNA synthesis consumed the entire amount of extracted RNA, loaded at roughly 1.5 ug RNA in each 15 ul reaction. In the second PCR, the M1S primer added sample barcodes and 2-4 random nucleotides. Over 8 million TCR beta CDR3 reads came from each mother, compared with approximately 3.1 million reads from each child. TCR recombination output is similarly shaped by thymic selection in related and unrelated pairs, with a minor effect exerted by inherited differences. Normalized repertoire overlap was always found to be slightly, but never significantly, higher in related mother-child pairs than in unrelated mother-child pairs. No persistent microchimeric T cell clones were detected, at a sensitivity of around 100 clones per million clonotypes. Deep NGS was used in the study to compare the TCR beta repertoires of mothers and children and to look for features that separate related mother-child pairs from unrelated individuals. On average, the children were roughly 11 +/- 4 years old, while the mothers were approximately 40 +/- 4 years old. Libraries were sequenced on Illumina HiSeq 2000 with 100+100 nt paired-end reads after adapter ligation with NEBNext reagents. Mother and child libraries were prepared a month apart and sequenced in separate runs to prevent cross-contamination. Each donor had between about 450,000 and 2,100,000 distinct TCR beta clonotypes identified. Naive TCR beta clonotypes were estimated from low-frequency clonotypes matched to each donor's FACS-determined naive share, without sorting.

This sequence was found in a girl aged 2 to 9 in good health. Sequenced: blood. The chain joins TRBV4-2 to TRBJ2-7; the D segment may tentatively be TRBD1 or TRBD2, each giving 6 matched bases. The CDR3 amino acid sequence is: CASSQYRGQTGRHEQYF. The DNA is as follows: TGTGCCAGCAGCCAATATAGGGGCCAAACAGGGAGGCACGAGCAGTACTTC.